Described below is a single T cell receptor beta chain sequence and its context. Antigen unknown. The source of the sample is a study of cytomegalovirus exposure and HLA in healthy donors. V shed 2 bases, J shed 6 bases, and the junction held 12 bases outside the gene matches. CDR3 length: 16 amino acids. Germline-derived CDR1 and CDR2 are MNHNS and SASEGT. Whole-study results and caveats: Analyzed later, most CMV-associated TCR beta chains appeared HLA-restricted. Other equally common chains were less clonally expanded than HLA-associated TCR beta chains, a later analysis showed. A missense variant in DCLRE1C was later tied to TCR beta V- and J-gene trimming.

PCR primers comprised 60 Vbeta and 13 Jbeta primers. The repertoire was sequenced with immunoSEQ multiplex PCR; TCRdb's copy has only in-frame clones and lacks some. The sample has over 200,000 clones; more than 75% are singletons. This TCR derives from a human donor in good health. Sequences were obtained from PBMCs. The chain links TRBV6-1 to TRBJ2-7, with 8 positions matching TRBD2. CDR3 DNA: TGTGCCAGCAGTGAACGGGGGGGCGCGGGAATCTTCGAGCAGTACTTC. As protein: CASSERGGAGIFEQYF.